These 32 T cell receptor beta chains originate from one sample sequenced in a study of blood T cells in healthy people across ages. A J-beta primer mix and a sample-barcoded 5' primer were used in a second PCR of about 7 to 12 cycles. TCRdb re-called the 5' RACE reads through MiXCR, storing one row per CDR3 protein. The sample gives 700,000 to 850,000 distinct CDR3 sequences, roughly 50% of which show up once; about 38% is in the top ten. Material for sequencing was blood. These receptors were taken from a man at least 80 years old in good health.

V gene TRBV7-9 combines with J gene TRBJ2-4, with 9 positions matching TRBD1. The germline V gene encodes CDR1 SEHNR and CDR2 FQNEAQ (reference sequence). This CDR3 region has 15 residues. J was trimmed by 6 bases and V by 3 bases; bases with no gene match: 6. In nucleotides, the CDR3 is TGTGCCAGCAGCTTCTCGACAGGGGGGGGAAACATTCAGTACTTC. It specifies CASSFSTGGGNIQYF.

The chain links TRBV7-8 to TRBJ2-7; 9 bases are shared with TRBD1. The CDR3 runs 19 residues. The germline CDR1 and CDR2 sequences are SGHVS and FQNEAQ. V gave up 2 bases and J gave up 0 bases; unmatched junction bases: 14. Here the CDR3 reads CASSLPTSTGGISSYEQYF. The CDR3 DNA reads as TGTGCCAGCAGCTTACCGACCTCGACAGGGGGGATTAGCTCCTACGAGCAGTACTTC.

The chain uses TRBV6-1 and TRBJ2-3; a possible D gene is TRBD1 (5 bases). Trimming left V 6 bases short and J 1 base short, with 14 bases between. The CDR3 has 15 amino acids. Germline V gene sequence: CDR1 MNHNS, CDR2 SASEGT. CDR3 DNA sequence: TGTGCCAGCAGCCAAACAGGACGACGCACAGATACGCAGTATTTT. It is translated as CASSQTGRRTDTQYF.

This rearrangement joins TRBV27 to TRBJ2-3; 8 nucleotides line up with TRBD2. This CDR3 has 16 amino acids. Losses at the gene ends were 6 bases for V and 0 bases for J; bases not matched to a gene: 8. Per the germline V gene, CDR1 is MNHEY and CDR2 is SMNVEV (reference sequence). The CDR3: CASSLTSGYSTDTQYF. CDR3 nucleotides: TGTGCCAGCAGCCTCACTAGCGGATATAGCACAGATACGCAGTATTTT.

This chain uses TRBV14 with TRBJ1-6; D is perhaps TRBD1 (6 bases). Germline V lookup: CDR1 SGHDN, CDR2 FVKESK. The CDR3 spans 14 residues. V shed 4 bases and J shed 10 bases, with 14 bases lying between them. CDR3 nucleotides: TGTGCCAGCAGCCTTCTGGGGGGCTACTCACCCCTCCACTTT. Translation: CASSLLGGYSPLHF.

The rearrangement joins TRBV5-6 to TRBJ1-4; D possibly corresponds to TRBD1 (5 bases). The CDR3 runs to 13 residues. CDR1 and CDR2 from the germline V gene are SGHDT and YYEEEE. The germline V and J ends were trimmed by 3 bases and 8 bases, with 11 bases remaining between them. In nucleotides, the CDR3 is TGTGCCAGCAGCTCGAGGGGAAGGGAAAAACTGTTTTTT. Translation gives CASSSRGREKLFF.

This clonotype has just a few counts. This sequence joins TRBV9 and TRBJ2-4, with D perhaps TRBD2 (6 bases). The tail of the sequence fits TRBJ2-7 better, so the J call may be wrong. The CDR3 is made up of 14 amino acids. Germline CDR1 is SGDLS and CDR2 is YYNGEE. The CDR3 here is CASSSHAGSGEQYF. CDR3 bases: TGTGCCAGCAGCTCCCACGCCGGGAGTGGCGAGCAGTACTTC.

The rearrangement joins TRBV9 to TRBJ1-1, with D possibly TRBD1 on 5 matching bases. This CDR3 spans 12 amino acids. Germline CDR1 SGDLS, CDR2 YYNGEE. The V end was cut by 7 bases, the J end by 2 bases, with 9 bases between. The CDR3 here is CASGHPNTEAFF. CDR3 DNA sequence: TGTGCCAGCGGACACCCAAACACTGAAGCTTTCTTT.

The rearrangement links TRBV13 to TRBJ2-5; 9 nucleotides align to TRBD2. Germline V gene sequence: CDR1 PRHDT, CDR2 FYEKMQ (reference sequence). CDR3 length: 16 amino acids. V gave up 5 bases and J gave up 11 bases; unmatched junction bases: 18. In nucleotides, the CDR3 is TGTGCCAGCAGCCACGAGACTAGCGGAGTCTACAATGAGCAGTACTTC. Its translation: CASSHETSGVYNEQYF.

The count of this clonotype is one. The gene calls are TRBV11-1 and TRBJ1-1; 7 bases are a match to TRBD1. Trimming at V came to 2 bases and at J to 3 bases, leaving 3 bases not matched to a gene. CDR3 size: 14 residues. Germline V gene data show CDR1 as SGHAT and CDR2 as FQDESV (reference sequence). This CDR3 reads CASSLPTGYTEAFF. CDR3 DNA sequence: TGTGCCAGCAGCTTACCGACAGGGTACACTGAAGCTTTCTTT.

The chain carries TRBV20-1 and TRBJ2-7; 10 nucleotides align to TRBD2. The CDR3 covers 13 residues. Germline V CDR1 and CDR2: DFQATT, SNEGSKA (reference sequence). The CDR3: CSGAGGPVNEQYF. The DNA of the CDR3 is TGCAGCGGAGCGGGAGGGCCGGTTAACGAGCAGTACTTC.

This clonotype appeared a few times. The chain combines TRBV27 with TRBJ2-1; 7 nucleotides match TRBD1. This CDR3 comprises 14 residues. Germline trimming cut 9 bases from V and 0 bases from J; bases unmatched to any gene: 5. Germline CDR1 MNHEY, CDR2 SMNVEV (reference sequence). CDR3 region: CASTTGSSYNEQFF. The CDR3 DNA reads as TGTGCCAGTACGACAGGGAGCTCCTACAATGAGCAGTTCTTC.

The chain recombines TRBV3-1 with TRBJ2-1; D not resolved. This CDR3 spans 14 amino acids. The germline V and J ends were trimmed by 4 bases and 7 bases, with 14 bases remaining between them. Germline CDR1 is LGHDT and CDR2 is YNNKEL (reference sequence). The CDR3 nucleotides read TGTGCCAGCAGCCCTTCCACCCTGGGGAATGAGCAGTTCTTC. Amino acid sequence: CASSPSTLGNEQFF.

The gene calls are TRBV15 and TRBJ2-7, with TRBD1 matching over 9 bases. V shed 2 bases, J shed 2 bases, and the junction held 4 bases outside the gene matches. The CDR3 length is 15 residues. Germline CDR1 and CDR2: LNHNV and YYDKDF (reference sequence). CDR3 DNA: TGTGCCACCAGCAGACCCGACAGGGGGACCTACGAGCAGTACTTC. Protein: CATSRPDRGTYEQYF. The full variable domain, in which reference TRBV15 and TRBJ2-7 provide the parts outside the CDR3, is DAMVIQNPRYQVTQFGKPVTLSCSQTLNHNVMYWYQQKSSQAPKLLFHYYDKDFNNEADTPDNFQSRRPNTSFCFLDIRSPGLGDTAMYLCATSRPDRGTYEQYFGPGTRLTVT.

This clonotype was detected once. The chain links TRBV4-1 to TRBJ2-1, with D maybe TRBD1 (5 bases). The CDR3 has 14 residues. Trimming stripped 1 base from V and 7 bases from J, with 11 bases between. The germline V gene encodes CDR1 MGHRA and CDR2 YSYEKL. Here the CDR3 DNA reads TGCGCCAGCAGCCAAGTACAGGTTACGAATGAGCAGTTCTTC. Residues: CASSQVQVTNEQFF.

The chain employs TRBV7-2 and TRBJ2-1; weak D call: TRBD1 (6 bases). From germline, CDR1 is SGHTA and CDR2 FQGNSA. CDR3 length: 15 amino acids. The V end lost 1 base, the J end lost 4 bases, and 11 bases lay between the germline ends. The CDR3 spells CASSLDRAGYNEQFF. Here the CDR3 DNA reads TGTGCCAGCAGCTTAGACAGGGCCGGATACAATGAGCAGTTCTTC.

The chain carries TRBV28 and TRBJ2-4; 11 bases agree with TRBD1. V lost 8 bases to trimming and J lost 8 bases; unmatched junction nucleotides: 2. This CDR3 is built from 12 residues. The germline V gene encodes CDR1 MDHEN and CDR2 SYDVKM. CDR3: CASGQGADIQYF. CDR3 DNA: TGTGCCAGCGGACAGGGGGCGGACATTCAGTACTTC.

This sequence joins TRBV12-3 or TRBV12-4 and TRBJ2-1; a weak D match, TRBD1 (6 bases). The CDR3 length is 15 residues. V dropped 9 bases and J dropped 0 bases, with 15 bases sitting between them. Written as DNA, the CDR3 is TGTGCCAGTAAAGACAGGAGGAGCTCCTACAATGAGCAGTTCTTC. This translates into CASKDRRSSYNEQFF.

This clonotype appeared many times. The rearrangement uses TRBV7-2 and TRBJ1-5, with TRBD1 matching over 12 bases. Unmatched junction bases numbered 11, after V lost 5 bases and J lost 6 bases. CDR3 length equals 17 residues. The germline V gene encodes CDR1 SGHTA and CDR2 FQGNSA. CDR3 loop: CASSPGTGGLFGQPQHF. The CDR3 nucleotides read TGTGCCAGCAGCCCCGGGACAGGGGGCTTATTCGGTCAGCCCCAGCATTTT.

This clonotype was seen a handful of times. The rearrangement uses TRBV10-3 and TRBJ2-3; D remains unclear. The germline V gene encodes CDR1 ENHRY and CDR2 SYGVKD. Trimming took off 0 bases at V and 2 bases at J, with 9 bases between the two ends. This CDR3 has 15 amino acids. The CDR3 is CAISESGTNTDTQYF. CDR3 sequence (DNA): TGTGCCATCAGTGAGTCTGGCACAAACACAGATACGCAGTATTTT.

The chain carries TRBV24-1 and TRBJ2-1; D is ambiguous. Between the trimmed V and J ends, which lost 2 bases and 0 bases, there was a span of 10 bases. Germline-derived CDR1 and CDR2 are KGHDR and SFDVKD. The CDR3 loop spans 16 amino acids. In nucleotides, the CDR3 is TGTGCCACCAGTGATTCACCTCGGGTCTCCTACAATGAGCAGTTCTTC. Amino acid sequence: CATSDSPRVSYNEQFF.

As regards this clonotype: Being one base from a much bigger clone, this may be a read error. The chain uses TRBV28 and TRBJ2-3, with D possibly TRBD2 on 5 matching bases. This CDR3 has 16 residues. Germline-derived CDR1 and CDR2 are MDHEN and SYDVKM. Trimming removed 4 bases from V and 6 bases from J, with 20 bases in between. CDR3 loop: CASSSSSMGDPDTQYF. CDR3 in DNA: TGTGCCAGCAGTTCATCATCCATGGGAGATCCCGATACGCAGTATTTT. The variable domain in full, completed from reference TRBV28 and TRBJ2-3, reads DVKVTQSSRYLVKRTGEKVFLECVQDMDHENMFWYRQDPGLGLRLIYFSYDVKMKEKGDIPEGYSVSREKKERFSLILESASTNQTSMYLCASSSSSMGDPDTQYFGPGTRLTVL.

The rearrangement links TRBV7-2 to TRBJ2-5; no clear D. The end of the DNA is better explained by TRBJ2-7, so the J call may be wrong. CDR1 is SGHTA, CDR2 FQGNSA, per germline. This CDR3 has 14 residues. The CDR3 DNA is TGTGCCAGCAGCTTACGGGTAACAACCTACGAGCAGTACTTC. Its protein product is CASSLRVTTYEQYF.

This clonotype is a singleton in its sample. The genes are TRBV2 and TRBJ2-1, with 10 bases lining up with TRBD2. Trimming cost V 6 bases and J 7 bases; bases outside gene matches: 9. Germline assignment: CDR1 SNHLY and CDR2 FYNNEI. The CDR3 runs 15 residues. This CDR3 reads CASSPSGRYVNEQFF. The CDR3 nucleotides are TGTGCCAGCAGCCCTAGCGGGAGATATGTAAATGAGCAGTTCTTC.

The chain employs TRBV6-6 and TRBJ2-7, with 7 bases that match TRBD1. Germline trimming cut 6 bases from V and 0 bases from J; bases unmatched to any gene: 5. Germline V gene data show CDR1 as MNHNY and CDR2 as SVGAGI (reference sequence). The CDR3 consists of 14 residues. In DNA form, the CDR3 reads TGTGCCAGCAGGAGCCGGGACAGCTCCTACGAGCAGTACTTC. Translation: CASRSRDSSYEQYF.

The V call is TRBV15, the J call TRBJ2-7, with D tentatively TRBD1 or TRBD2 (5 bases each). V was cut by 3 bases and J by 4 bases, with 13 bases left in between. Germline CDR1 and CDR2: LNHNV and YYDKDF (reference sequence). This CDR3 region has 14 residues. CDR3 in amino acids: CATSSWGPSYEQYF. CDR3 nucleotide sequence: TGTGCCACCAGCAGTTGGGGACCTTCTTACGAGCAGTACTTC.

As regards this clonotype: A junction end diverges from the germline sequence, so it may reflect a read error. The V gene is TRBV10-3, the J gene TRBJ2-1; the D gene is possibly TRBD2 (6 bases). Per germline, CDR1 ENHRY and CDR2 SYGVKD. The CDR3 spans 17 residues. In DNA, the CDR3 is TGTGCCGTCAGTGAGTCGGTGGCGGGGCTCCACCAGGGTGAGCAGTTCTTC. It is translated as CAVSESVAGLHQGEQFF.

V usage is TRBV7-6 and J usage is TRBJ2-1; D call uncertain. Germline values: CDR1 SGHVS, CDR2 FNYEAQ. V was clipped by 6 bases and J by 6 bases, with 15 bases between them. The CDR3 sequence is 14 residues long. In DNA form, the CDR3 reads TGTGCCAGCAGTCTCGGCCCCAACCGCAATGAGCAGTTCTTC. It translates to CASSLGPNRNEQFF.

This sequence joins TRBV2 and TRBJ2-7, with D perhaps matching TRBD1 (5 bases). The V gene lost 3 bases and the J gene lost 0 bases, with 9 bases spanning the gap. There are 14 residues in the CDR3. Germline CDR1 is SNHLY and CDR2 is FYNNEI. CDR3 coding DNA: TGTGCCAGCAGTGATGACAGCCTCTCCTACGAGCAGTACTTC. Translation gives CASSDDSLSYEQYF.

This clonotype was seen only a few times. The rearrangement joins TRBV28 to TRBJ2-3; D possibly corresponds to TRBD1 (6 bases). Looked up from germline, CDR1 is MDHEN and CDR2 is SYDVKM. Trimming left V 4 bases short and J 3 bases short, with 8 bases between. This CDR3 has 13 residues. CDR3 amino acids: CASSSGQTDTQYF. CDR3 sequence (DNA): TGTGCCAGCAGTTCCGGACAGACAGATACGCAGTATTTT.

This clonotype showed up many times. The CDR3 does not end in the conserved phenylalanine or tryptophan, so this is likely a read error. Because the CDR3's place on the DNA is in doubt, the DNA is left out and the CDR3 is given as listed by TCRdb. This chain connects TRBV28 to TRBJ2-5; the D segment call TRBD1 is taken from the table without a DNA check. Germline CDR1 and CDR2: MDHEN and SYDVKM. The CDR3 has 8 residues if both end residues are counted. The CDR3 is CASSTRGV.

This clonotype is a singleton in its sample. The gene calls are TRBV28 and TRBJ1-2; D is unclear. This CDR3 spans 14 amino acids. Trimming removed 8 bases from V and 0 bases from J, with 13 bases in between. Germline CDR1 reads MDHEN; CDR2 reads SYDVKM. CDR3 sequence reads: CASRYGRANYGYTF. For the CDR3, the DNA is TGTGCCAGCCGTTACGGGCGAGCTAACTATGGCTACACCTTC.